This TCR beta chain was identified in a study of blood T cells in healthy people across ages. This clonotype was counted ten times or more. Alongside a J-beta primer mix, a sample-barcoded 5' primer served in a second PCR lasting roughly 7 to 11 cycles. TCRdb called the 5' RACE reads again in MiXCR, with one record for every CDR3 protein. This sample carries 1,800,000 or so distinct CDR3 sequences, 30% to 40% of them seen once, and the ten largest clones take roughly 24%. Trimming left V 4 bases short and J 1 base short, with 10 bases between. The CDR3 is made up of 14 amino acids. The germline V gene encodes CDR1 MGHRA and CDR2 YSYEKL.

This chain joins TRBV4-1 and TRBJ2-5; D may be TRBD1 (5 bases). This clonotype was sampled from a human donor in good health. The specimen sequenced was blood. The CDR3 spells CASSLRQIQETQYF. Written as DNA, the CDR3 is TGCGCCAGCAGCCTCCGACAGATCCAAGAGACCCAGTACTTC.